This entry lists 31 T cell receptor beta chains sequenced from one sample in a study of blood T cell repertoires in COVID-19. Sequenced by immunoSEQ multiplex PCR; TCRdb stores in-frame clones only, minus some. The sample has about 170,000 clones; around 90% are singletons. Specimen: peripheral blood. All receptors derive from a man aged 18 to 30 with COVID-19, enrolled during active disease.

The chain combines TRBV7-9 with TRBJ1-4; possible D gene TRBD1, 6 bases. Trimming took off 5 bases at V and 7 bases at J, with 14 bases between the two ends. This CDR3 is 14 amino acids long. Per germline, CDR1 SEHNR and CDR2 FQNEAQ (reference sequence). CDR3 sequence reads: CASSPRGGSEKLFF. CDR3 sequence (DNA): TGTGCCAGCAGCCCTAGGGGGGGATCTGAAAAACTGTTTTTT. Together with reference TRBV7-9 and TRBJ1-4, the CDR3 gives the full variable domain: DTGVSQNPRHKITKRGQNVTFRCDPISEHNRLYWYRQTLGQGPEFLTYFQNEAQLEKSRLLSDRFSAERPKGSFSTLEIQRTEQGDSAMYLCASSPRGGSEKLFFGSGTQLSVL.

CDR3 region: CASSQLNSITEAFF. In nucleotides, the CDR3 is TGTGCCAGCAGCCAATTGAACAGTATAACTGAAGCTTTCTTT. The chain joins TRBV3-1 (or the pseudogene TRBV3-2) to TRBJ1-1; no clear D gene. The CDR3 spans 14 residues. The V end lost 2 bases, the J end lost 5 bases, and 12 bases lay between the germline ends. CDR1 and CDR2 from the germline V gene are LGHDT and YNNKEL (reference sequence).

For the CDR3, the DNA is TGTGCCAGCAGCTTCCCAGGGAAGCACACTGAAGCTTTCTTT. This translates into CASSFPGKHTEAFF. The chain uses TRBV7-9 and TRBJ1-1; possibly TRBD1 for D (5 bases). The CDR3 spans 14 residues. Germline CDR1 SEHNR, CDR2 FQNEAQ (reference sequence). V lost 3 bases and J 3 bases, leaving 11 bases between the germline ends.

The genes are TRBV29-1 and TRBJ1-1; D may be TRBD1 (5 bases). Germline V lookup: CDR1 SQVTM, CDR2 ANQGSEA. The CDR3 is made up of 13 amino acids. V was trimmed by 4 bases and J by 0 bases, leaving 9 bases between them. The CDR3 here is CSVVGTVNTEAFF. The DNA for the CDR3 is TGCAGCGTTGTAGGGACTGTGAACACTGAAGCTTTCTTT.

This chain connects TRBV9 to TRBJ1-2; 8 bases fit TRBD1. From germline, CDR1 is SGDLS and CDR2 YYNGEE. The CDR3 sequence is 15 residues long. V lost 4 bases to trimming and J lost 1 base; unmatched junction nucleotides: 6. In DNA, the CDR3 is TGTGCCAGCAGCCCGCGGACAGGGATTAACTATGGCTACACCTTC. Its translation is CASSPRTGINYGYTF.

The chain is built from TRBV27 and TRBJ2-1; perhaps TRBD1 as D (6 bases). The CDR3 consists of 17 residues. V shed 0 bases and J shed 0 bases, with 12 bases lying between them. The germline CDR1 and CDR2 sequences are MNHEY and SMNVEV (reference sequence). The CDR3 DNA follows: TGTGCCAGCAGTTTATCGAGGACAGCCCACTCCTACAATGAGCAGTTCTTC. It translates to CASSLSRTAHSYNEQFF.

The V and J genes are TRBV7-2 and TRBJ1-1; 8 bases fit TRBD1. The germline V gene has CDR1 SGHTA and CDR2 FQGNSA. The trim removed 2 bases at V and 0 bases at J, leaving 8 bases unmatched. The CDR3 totals 17 residues. The CDR3 sequence: CASSLRGQGYVNTEAFF. CDR3 DNA: TGTGCCAGCAGCTTACGAGGACAGGGTTATGTGAACACTGAAGCTTTCTTT.

V gene TRBV30 combines with J gene TRBJ1-1; perhaps TRBD1 as D (6 bases). CDR1 is GTSNPN and CDR2 is SVGIG in the germline V gene (reference sequence). CDR3 size: 16 residues. Trimming removed 1 base from V and 3 bases from J, with 18 bases in between. DNA of the CDR3: TGTGCCTGGAGTGCACGAAGAGGGACATACGACACTGAAGCTTTCTTT. Protein sequence: CAWSARRGTYDTEAFF.

The gene calls are TRBV2 and TRBJ2-7; 10 nucleotides agree with TRBD2. Unmatched junction bases numbered 3, after V lost 7 bases and J lost 3 bases. CDR1 and CDR2 from the germline V gene are SNHLY and FYNNEI. CDR3 length: 13 residues. The CDR3 is CASIRTSGYEQYF. The DNA of the CDR3 is TGTGCCAGCATCCGGACTAGCGGCTACGAGCAGTACTTC.

The rearrangement joins TRBV6-1 to TRBJ1-5; TRBD1 is a possible D gene (5 bases). The CDR3 contains 16 residues. CDR1 and CDR2 (germline): MNHNS, SASEGT. V lost 2 bases, J lost 2 bases, and 13 bases lay in between. The CDR3 coding sequence is TGTGCCAGCAGTGAAAGCAGGGTGGTAGGCAATCAGCCCCAGCATTTT. This sequence encodes CASSESRVVGNQPQHF.

V is TRBV7-9 and J is TRBJ2-3, with D unclear. V was trimmed by 2 bases and J by 4 bases, leaving 4 bases between them. Per the germline V gene, CDR1 is SEHNR and CDR2 is FQNEAQ (reference sequence). This CDR3 spans 12 amino acids. CDR3: CASSLRADTQYF. The CDR3 bases are TGTGCCAGCAGCTTACGCGCAGATACGCAGTATTTT.

The chain couples TRBV5-8 to TRBJ2-7; 7 bases align to TRBD1. Looked up from germline, CDR1 is SGHTS and CDR2 is YDEGEE. This CDR3 contains 13 residues. Trimming at V came to 2 bases and at J to 2 bases, leaving 1 base not matched to a gene. CDR3 DNA sequence: TGTGCCAGCAGCTTCGACAGGGCCTACGAGCAGTACTTC. Translating it yields CASSFDRAYEQYF.

The chain joins TRBV11-3 to TRBJ2-2; D is ambiguous. The CDR3 totals 14 residues. In germline, CDR1 is SGHNT, CDR2 YENEEA. V was trimmed by 4 bases and J by 0 bases, leaving 6 bases between them. CDR3 in amino acids: CASSSFANTGELFF. The CDR3 bases are TGTGCCAGCAGCTCGTTCGCGAACACCGGGGAGCTGTTTTTT.

CDR3 in amino acids: CASTKTGGEETQYF. CDR3 DNA: TGTGCCAGCACCAAGACAGGGGGCGAGGAGACCCAGTACTTC. V gene TRBV27 combines with J gene TRBJ2-5; 10 bases match TRBD1. J was trimmed by 5 bases and V by 7 bases; bases with no gene match: 7. The V gene's germline CDR1 is MNHEY and CDR2 SMNVEV (reference sequence). The length of the CDR3 is 14 residues.

The genes are TRBV24-1 and TRBJ1-1, with D unclear. The germline CDR1 and CDR2 sequences are KGHDR and SFDVKD. This CDR3 region has 13 residues. V lost 4 bases and J 1 base, leaving 6 bases between the germline ends. The CDR3 sequence is CATSDSGNTEAFF. In DNA form, the CDR3 reads TGTGCCACCAGTGACTCAGGGAACACTGAAGCTTTCTTT.

The chain recombines TRBV28 with TRBJ1-2, with a possible D match to TRBD1 (6 bases). Per the germline V gene, CDR1 is MDHEN and CDR2 is SYDVKM. The CDR3 is 14 residues long. V was shortened by 5 bases and J by 2 bases, with 12 bases between the two germline ends. Here the CDR3 DNA reads TGTGCCAGCAGTCCTAGGGGGAGAAACTATGGCTACACCTTC. Its translation: CASSPRGRNYGYTF.

The rearrangement uses TRBV24-1 and TRBJ2-7; perhaps TRBD2 as D (6 bases). The CDR3 consists of 12 residues. V lost 7 bases, J lost 3 bases, and 9 bases lay in between. Germline CDR1 reads KGHDR; CDR2 reads SFDVKD. CDR3 nucleotide sequence: TGTGCCACCAGCTCCGGGGGCTACGAGCAGTACTTC. Its protein is CATSSGGYEQYF.

This chain links TRBV7-8 with TRBJ2-7, with TRBD1 identical over 8 bases. CDR3 length: 16 amino acids. Germline CDR1 SGHVS, CDR2 FQNEAQ. Trimming at V came to 2 bases and at J to 0 bases, leaving 6 bases not matched to a gene. CDR3 loop: CASSLPRTGRSYEQYF. The CDR3 DNA is TGTGCCAGCAGCTTACCCCGGACAGGGCGCTCCTACGAGCAGTACTTC.

V usage is TRBV30 and J usage is TRBJ1-3; D is perhaps TRBD1 (5 bases). CDR1 is GTSNPN, CDR2 SVGIG, per germline (reference sequence). V lost 2 bases and J lost 2, with 7 bases in between. The CDR3 is 13 amino acids. CDR3 sequence reads: CAWSSGTGNTIYF. CDR3 nucleotide sequence: TGTGCCTGGAGTTCAGGGACTGGAAACACCATATATTTT.

About this clone itself: Germline is not matched at one junction end, which may reflect a read error. The chain employs TRBV5-5 and TRBJ2-1; 10 bases agree with TRBD2. The V gene's germline CDR1 is SGHKS and CDR2 YYEKEE (reference sequence). The CDR3 runs 17 residues. CDR3 DNA sequence: TGTGCCAGCAGCTTGGCCCTAGCGGGAGCCCTACTCAATCAGCAGTTCTTC. Its translation: CASSLALAGALLNQQFF.

The chain has TRBV4-3 and TRBJ2-7, with D possibly matching TRBD1 (5 bases). CDR1 is LGHNA, CDR2 YSLEER, per germline. This CDR3 is built from 14 residues. V lost 2 bases, J lost 3 bases, and 11 bases lay in between. CDR3 sequence reads: CASSQRRAGYEQYF. The CDR3 DNA follows: TGCGCCAGCAGCCAACGCAGGGCAGGCTACGAGCAGTACTTC.

J is TRBJ2-7 and V is TRBV7-2; a weak D match, TRBD2 (6 bases). Germline V CDR1 and CDR2: SGHTA, FQGNSA. CDR3 length: 15 amino acids. Deletions cut 5 bases from V and 3 bases from J, with 17 bases between. CDR3 DNA sequence: TGTGCCAGCAGCATGCGACTAGGAGTCGTCTACGAGCAGTACTTC. This gives the protein CASSMRLGVVYEQYF.

The chain carries TRBV6-5 and TRBJ2-1; 8 nucleotides match TRBD2. The junction had 9 bases not matched to a gene; V was cut back by 8 bases and J by 6 bases. Germline-derived CDR1 and CDR2 are MNHEY and SVGAGI. The CDR3 is 14 amino acids. CDR3 sequence reads: CASGRTSGLNEQFF. Written as DNA, the CDR3 is TGTGCCAGCGGCAGAACTAGCGGCCTCAATGAGCAGTTCTTC.

The V and J genes are TRBV18 and TRBJ1-1; D is possibly TRBD1 (5 bases). The CDR3 totals 14 residues. Germline-derived CDR1 and CDR2 are KGHSH and LQKENI. V was trimmed by 6 bases and J by 0 bases, leaving 11 bases between them. The CDR3 DNA reads TGTGCCAGCTCGCCGACAGTGTTGAACACTGAAGCTTTCTTT. This gives the protein CASSPTVLNTEAFF.

The chain employs TRBV24-1 and TRBJ2-2; 7 nucleotides match TRBD1. V lost 2 bases, J lost 2 bases, and 4 bases stayed unmatched. Looked up from germline, CDR1 is KGHDR and CDR2 is SFDVKD. The CDR3 is 16 residues long. The CDR3 DNA sequence: TGTGCCACCAGTGATTCCGGGACAGTTAACACCGGGGAGCTGTTTTTT. It codes for CATSDSGTVNTGELFF.

The CDR3 sequence is CASSPGLAGVNEQYF. In DNA, the CDR3 is TGTGCCAGCAGTCCCGGACTAGCGGGAGTTAACGAGCAGTACTTC. The rearrangement joins TRBV27 to TRBJ2-7, with TRBD2 matching 13 bases. Germline V CDR1 and CDR2: MNHEY, SMNVEV (reference sequence). This CDR3 is 15 amino acids long. V lost 5 bases and J lost 5; bases outside the gene matches: 6.

This clone has a handful of counts. This sequence joins TRBV19 and TRBJ2-7; tentative D call: TRBD2 (5 bases). Germline CDR1 is LNHDA and CDR2 is SQIVND (reference sequence). The CDR3 extends over 16 amino acids. Deletions cut 5 bases from V and 0 bases from J, with 17 bases between. CDR3 sequence (DNA): TGTGCCAGTAGTCTAGCCGTGGGCTACGGCTCCTACGAGCAGTACTTC. Translation gives CASSLAVGYGSYEQYF.

This clone was observed a single time. The V gene is TRBV19, the J gene TRBJ2-7; TRBD2 is a possible D gene (5 bases). This CDR3 comprises 15 residues. The germline V gene has CDR1 LNHDA and CDR2 SQIVND (reference sequence). V lost 0 bases to trimming and J lost 4 bases, with 13 bases between them. CDR3 sequence: CASSIDTGSPYEQYF. CDR3 coding DNA: TGTGCCAGTAGTATAGATACGGGGTCGCCTTACGAGCAGTACTTC.

The chain uses TRBV15 and TRBJ1-1; 8 bases are a match to TRBD1. From germline, CDR1 is LNHNV and CDR2 YYDKDF (reference sequence). The J segment lost 3 bases and the V segment lost 3 bases, leaving 12 bases of the junction unmatched. CDR3 length: 17 amino acids. CDR3 coding DNA: TGTGCCACCAGCAGTGATCGGACAGGGCCGATGGACACTGAAGCTTTCTTT. This codes for CATSSDRTGPMDTEAFF. The whole variable domain, filled in from reference TRBV15 and TRBJ1-1, reads DAMVIQNPRYQVTQFGKPVTLSCSQTLNHNVMYWYQQKSSQAPKLLFHYYDKDFNNEADTPDNFQSRRPNTSFCFLDIRSPGLGDTAMYLCATSSDRTGPMDTEAFFGQGTRLTVV.

The CDR3 here is CAISESVQGSYEQYF. CDR3 sequence (DNA): TGTGCCATCAGTGAGTCGGTACAGGGTTCCTACGAGCAGTACTTC. The chain joins TRBV10-3 to TRBJ2-7; possible D gene TRBD1, 6 bases. Germline CDR1 is ENHRY and CDR2 is SYGVKD. The V gene lost 0 bases and the J gene lost 1 base, with 10 bases spanning the gap. CDR3 length: 15 amino acids.

In this sample, this clone turned up once. The chain joins TRBV6-1 to TRBJ2-7, with D maybe TRBD2 (6 bases). V was clipped by 0 bases and J by 0 bases, with 9 bases between them. Germline-derived CDR1 and CDR2 are MNHNS and SASEGT. The CDR3 runs 15 residues. DNA for the CDR3: TGTGCCAGCAGTGAAGCGGGGCGGGACTCCTACGAGCAGTACTTC. Translating gives CASSEAGRDSYEQYF.